This TCR beta chain was obtained from a study of T cell responses to AZD1222 COVID-19 vaccine. Findings and limits, study-wide: Spike-specific TCR breadth and depth both grew after two AZD1222 doses. Variant regions that are unmutated are reportedly the target of nearly half of spike-specific TCRs.

The V gene lost 5 bases and the J gene lost 4 bases, with 8 bases spanning the gap. The CDR3 is 12 residues long. With regard to this clone: The antigen remains unidentified.

Libraries were prepared by immunoSEQ multiplex PCR; TCRdb keeps only in-frame clonotypes and omits some of them. The sample shows 140,000 to 150,000 clones, 93% of them seen only once. This clonotype was obtained from an adult in good health. This sequence joins TRBV12-3 or TRBV12-4 and TRBJ1-1; weak D call: TRBD1 (5 bases). This specimen consisted of peripheral blood, obtained on day 0 of AZD1222 vaccination. The CDR3 bases are TGTGCCAGCAGTGTCAGGGCCACTGAAGCTTTCTTT. Protein: CASSVRATEAFF.